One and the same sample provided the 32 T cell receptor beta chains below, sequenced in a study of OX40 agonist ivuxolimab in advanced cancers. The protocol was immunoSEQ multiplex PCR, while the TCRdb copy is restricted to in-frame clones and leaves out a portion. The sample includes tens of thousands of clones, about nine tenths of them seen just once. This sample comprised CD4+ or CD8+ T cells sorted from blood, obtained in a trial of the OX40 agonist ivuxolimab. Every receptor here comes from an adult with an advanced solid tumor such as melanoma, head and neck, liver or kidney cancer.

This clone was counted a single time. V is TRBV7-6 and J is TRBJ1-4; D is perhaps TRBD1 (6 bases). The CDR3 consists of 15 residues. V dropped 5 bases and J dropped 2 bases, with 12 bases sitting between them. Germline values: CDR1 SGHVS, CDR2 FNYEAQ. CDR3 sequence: CASSVGGGTNEKLFF. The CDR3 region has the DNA TGTGCCAGCAGCGTAGGGGGGGGGACTAATGAAAAACTGTTTTTT. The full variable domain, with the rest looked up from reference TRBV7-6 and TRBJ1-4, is GAGVSQSPRYKVTKRGQDVALRCDPISGHVSLYWYRQALGQGPEFLTYFNYEAQQDKSGLPNDRFSAERPEGSISTLTIQRTEQRDSAMYRCASSVGGGTNEKLFFGSGTQLSVL.

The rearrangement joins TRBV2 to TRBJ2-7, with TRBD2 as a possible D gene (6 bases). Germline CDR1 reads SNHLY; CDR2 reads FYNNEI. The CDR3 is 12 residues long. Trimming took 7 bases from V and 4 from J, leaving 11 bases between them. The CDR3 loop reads CASTGDSYEQYF. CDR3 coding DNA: TGTGCCAGCACCGGGGACTCTTACGAGCAGTACTTC.

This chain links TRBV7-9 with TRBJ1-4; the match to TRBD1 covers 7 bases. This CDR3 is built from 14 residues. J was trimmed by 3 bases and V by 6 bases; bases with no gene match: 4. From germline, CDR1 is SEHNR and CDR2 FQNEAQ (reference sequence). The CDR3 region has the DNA TGTGCCAGCAGGCGACAGGGTGCTAATGAAAAACTGTTTTTT. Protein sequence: CASRRQGANEKLFF.

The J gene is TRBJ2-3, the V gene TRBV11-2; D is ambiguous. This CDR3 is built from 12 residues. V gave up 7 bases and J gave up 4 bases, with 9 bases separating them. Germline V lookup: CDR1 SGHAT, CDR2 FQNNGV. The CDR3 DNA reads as TGTGCCAGCACCCTAGTCCCAGATACGCAGTATTTT. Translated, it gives CASTLVPDTQYF.

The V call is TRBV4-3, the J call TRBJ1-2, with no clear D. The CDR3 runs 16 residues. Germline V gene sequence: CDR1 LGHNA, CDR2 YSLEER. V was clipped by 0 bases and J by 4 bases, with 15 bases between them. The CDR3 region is CASSQEEGRKGYGYTF. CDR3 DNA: TGCGCCAGCAGCCAAGAGGAGGGTCGTAAGGGCTATGGCTACACCTTC.

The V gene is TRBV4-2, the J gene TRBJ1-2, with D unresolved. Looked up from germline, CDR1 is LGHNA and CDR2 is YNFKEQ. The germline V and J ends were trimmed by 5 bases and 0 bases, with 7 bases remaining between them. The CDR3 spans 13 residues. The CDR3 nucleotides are TGTGCCAGCAGCTTAGGAGCTAACTATGGCTACACCTTC. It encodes CASSLGANYGYTF.

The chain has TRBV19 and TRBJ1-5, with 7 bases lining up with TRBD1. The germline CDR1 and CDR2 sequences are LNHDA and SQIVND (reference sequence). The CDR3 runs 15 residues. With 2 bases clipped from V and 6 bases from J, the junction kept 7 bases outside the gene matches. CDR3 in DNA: TGTGCCAGTAGTATACGACAGGGACGGAGTCAGCCCCAGCATTTT. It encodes CASSIRQGRSQPQHF.

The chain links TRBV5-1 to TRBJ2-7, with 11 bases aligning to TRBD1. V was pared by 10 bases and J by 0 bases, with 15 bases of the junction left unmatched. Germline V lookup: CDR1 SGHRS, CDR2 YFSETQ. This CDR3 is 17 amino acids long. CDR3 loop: CAESGTGGIPSSYEQYF. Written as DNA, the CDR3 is TGCGCCGAATCCGGGACAGGGGGTATTCCTTCCTCCTACGAGCAGTACTTC. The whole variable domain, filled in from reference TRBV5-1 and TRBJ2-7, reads KAGVTQTPRYLIKTRGQQVTLSCSPISGHRSVSWYQQTPGQGLQFLFEYFSETQRNKGNFPGRFSGRQFSNSRSEMNVSTLELGDSALYLCAESGTGGIPSSYEQYFGPGTRLTVT.

The CDR3 loop reads CASSLVGGGGPEQFF. The DNA of the CDR3 is TGCGCCAGCAGCCTGGTGGGGGGAGGTGGACCCGAGCAGTTCTTC. The rearrangement links TRBV4-1 to TRBJ2-1; a weak D match, TRBD2 (6 bases). The CDR3 covers 15 residues. The germline CDR1 and CDR2 sequences are MGHRA and YSYEKL. Trimming cost V 4 bases and J 10 bases, with 20 bases left between them.

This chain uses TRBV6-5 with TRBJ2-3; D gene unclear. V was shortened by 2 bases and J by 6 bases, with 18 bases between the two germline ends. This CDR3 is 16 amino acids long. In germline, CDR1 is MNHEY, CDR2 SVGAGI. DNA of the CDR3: TGTGCCAGCAGTTACGAACACACTTTAACCACGGATACGCAGTATTTT. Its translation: CASSYEHTLTTDTQYF.

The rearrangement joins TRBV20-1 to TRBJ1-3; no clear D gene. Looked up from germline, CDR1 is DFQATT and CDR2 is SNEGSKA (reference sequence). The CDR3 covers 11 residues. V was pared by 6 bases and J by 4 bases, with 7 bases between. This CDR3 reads CSARSGNTIYF. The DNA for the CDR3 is TGCAGTGCCCGTTCCGGAAACACCATATATTTT.

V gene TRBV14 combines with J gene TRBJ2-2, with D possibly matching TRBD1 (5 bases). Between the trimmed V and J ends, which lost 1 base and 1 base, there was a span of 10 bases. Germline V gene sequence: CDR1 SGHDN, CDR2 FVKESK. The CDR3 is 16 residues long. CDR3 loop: CASSQAAGMNTGELFF. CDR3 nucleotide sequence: TGTGCCAGCAGCCAAGCGGCAGGGATGAACACCGGGGAGCTGTTTTTT.

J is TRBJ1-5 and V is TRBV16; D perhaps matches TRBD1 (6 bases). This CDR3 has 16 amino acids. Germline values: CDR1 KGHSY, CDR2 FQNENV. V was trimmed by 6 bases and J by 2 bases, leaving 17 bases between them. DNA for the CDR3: TGTGCCAGCAGTACTCGGGGGGGCGCGGGCAATCAGCCCCAGCATTTT. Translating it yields CASSTRGGAGNQPQHF.

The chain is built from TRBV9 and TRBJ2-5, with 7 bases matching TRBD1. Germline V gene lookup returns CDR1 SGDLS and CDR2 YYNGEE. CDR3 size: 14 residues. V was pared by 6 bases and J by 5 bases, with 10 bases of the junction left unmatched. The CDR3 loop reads CASNRGSEVETQYF. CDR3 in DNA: TGTGCCAGCAACAGGGGCAGCGAGGTTGAGACCCAGTACTTC.

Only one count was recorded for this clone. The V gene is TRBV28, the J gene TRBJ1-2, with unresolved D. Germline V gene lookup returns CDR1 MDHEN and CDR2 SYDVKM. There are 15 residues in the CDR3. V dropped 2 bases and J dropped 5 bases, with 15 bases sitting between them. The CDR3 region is CASSLKGSSSYGYTF. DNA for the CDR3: TGTGCCAGCAGTTTAAAGGGATCGTCAAGTTATGGCTACACCTTC.

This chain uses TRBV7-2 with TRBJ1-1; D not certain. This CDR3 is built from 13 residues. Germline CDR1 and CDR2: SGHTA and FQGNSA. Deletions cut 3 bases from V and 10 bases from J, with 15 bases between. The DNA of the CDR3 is TGTGCCAGCAGCTTTAACCCAGGAAGAAGAGCTTTCTTT. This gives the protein CASSFNPGRRAFF.

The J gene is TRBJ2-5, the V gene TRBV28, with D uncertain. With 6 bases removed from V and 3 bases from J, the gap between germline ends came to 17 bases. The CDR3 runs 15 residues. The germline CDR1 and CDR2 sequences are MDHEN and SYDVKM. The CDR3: CASSGPGGWKETQYF. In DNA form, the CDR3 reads TGTGCCAGCAGCGGCCCCGGCGGATGGAAAGAGACCCAGTACTTC.

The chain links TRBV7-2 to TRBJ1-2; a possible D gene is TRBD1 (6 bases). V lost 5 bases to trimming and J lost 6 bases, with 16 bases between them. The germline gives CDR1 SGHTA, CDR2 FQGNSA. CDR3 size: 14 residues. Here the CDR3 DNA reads TGTGCCAGCAGCCCCAAGGGGGGGCGGGATGGCTACACCTTC. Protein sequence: CASSPKGGRDGYTF.

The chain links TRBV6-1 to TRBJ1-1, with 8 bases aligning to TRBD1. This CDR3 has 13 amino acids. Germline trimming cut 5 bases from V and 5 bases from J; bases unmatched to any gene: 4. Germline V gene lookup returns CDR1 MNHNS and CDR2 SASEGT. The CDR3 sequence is CASSPDRGTEAFF. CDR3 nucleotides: TGTGCCAGCAGTCCTGACAGGGGAACTGAAGCTTTCTTT.

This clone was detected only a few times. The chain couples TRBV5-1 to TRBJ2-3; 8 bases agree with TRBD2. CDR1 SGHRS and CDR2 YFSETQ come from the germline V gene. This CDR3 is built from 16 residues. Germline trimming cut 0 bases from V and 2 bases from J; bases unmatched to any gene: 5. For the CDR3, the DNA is TGCGCCAGCAGCTTGGTTAGCGGGGCAGACACAGATACGCAGTATTTT. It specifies CASSLVSGADTDTQYF.

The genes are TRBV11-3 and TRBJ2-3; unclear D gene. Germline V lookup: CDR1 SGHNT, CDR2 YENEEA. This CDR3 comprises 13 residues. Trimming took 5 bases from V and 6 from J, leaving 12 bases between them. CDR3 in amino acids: CASSASLKDTQYF. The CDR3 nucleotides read TGTGCCAGCAGCGCCTCACTCAAGGATACGCAGTATTTT.

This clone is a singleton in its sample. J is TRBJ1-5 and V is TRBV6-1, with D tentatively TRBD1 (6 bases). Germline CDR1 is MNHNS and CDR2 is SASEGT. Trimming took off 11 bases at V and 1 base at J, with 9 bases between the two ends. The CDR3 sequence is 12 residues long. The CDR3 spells CAHRDSNQPQHF. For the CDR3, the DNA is TGTGCCCACAGGGACAGCAATCAGCCCCAGCATTTT.

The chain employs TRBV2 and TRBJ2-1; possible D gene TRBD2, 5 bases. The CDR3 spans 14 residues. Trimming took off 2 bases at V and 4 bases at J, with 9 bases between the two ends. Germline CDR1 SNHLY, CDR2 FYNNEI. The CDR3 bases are TGTGCCAGCAGTGAAACTAGAGCTTACAATGAGCAGTTCTTC. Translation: CASSETRAYNEQFF.

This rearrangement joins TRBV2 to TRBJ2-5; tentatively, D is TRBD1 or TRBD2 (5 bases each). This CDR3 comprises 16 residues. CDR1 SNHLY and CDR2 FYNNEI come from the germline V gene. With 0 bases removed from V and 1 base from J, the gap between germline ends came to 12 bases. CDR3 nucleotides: TGTGCCAGCAGTGAAGCGTCGGGGACCCTCCAAGAGACCCAGTACTTC. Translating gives CASSEASGTLQETQYF.

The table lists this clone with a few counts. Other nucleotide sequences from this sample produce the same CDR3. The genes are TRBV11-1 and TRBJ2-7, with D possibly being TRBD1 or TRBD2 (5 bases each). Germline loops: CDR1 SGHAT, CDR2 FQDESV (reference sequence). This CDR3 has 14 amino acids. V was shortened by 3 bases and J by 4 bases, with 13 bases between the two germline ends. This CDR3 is CASSFGTGSYEQYF. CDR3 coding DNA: TGTGCCAGCAGCTTCGGGACGGGTTCTTACGAGCAGTACTTC.

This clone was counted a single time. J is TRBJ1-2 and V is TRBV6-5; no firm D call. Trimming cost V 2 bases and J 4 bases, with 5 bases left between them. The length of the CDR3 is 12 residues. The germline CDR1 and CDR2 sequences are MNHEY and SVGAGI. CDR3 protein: CASSYSAYGYTF. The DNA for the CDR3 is TGTGCCAGCAGTTACAGCGCCTATGGCTACACCTTC.

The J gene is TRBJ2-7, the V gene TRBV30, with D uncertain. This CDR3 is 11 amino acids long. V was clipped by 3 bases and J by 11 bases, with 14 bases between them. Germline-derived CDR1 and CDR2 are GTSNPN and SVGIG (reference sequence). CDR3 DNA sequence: TGTGCCTGGAGCGCGAACGACCGGGAGTACTTC. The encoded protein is CAWSANDREYF.

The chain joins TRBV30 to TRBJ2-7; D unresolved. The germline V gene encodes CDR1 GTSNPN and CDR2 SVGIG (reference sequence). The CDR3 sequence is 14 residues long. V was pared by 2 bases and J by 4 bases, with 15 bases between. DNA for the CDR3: TGTGCCTGGAGTAAAAAGGGTCAACTTTACGAGCAGTACTTC. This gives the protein CAWSKKGQLYEQYF.

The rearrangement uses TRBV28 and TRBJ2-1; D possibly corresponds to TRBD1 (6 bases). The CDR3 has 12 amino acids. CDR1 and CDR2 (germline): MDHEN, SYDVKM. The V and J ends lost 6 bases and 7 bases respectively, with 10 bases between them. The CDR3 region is CASRLTGNEQFF. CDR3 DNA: TGTGCCAGCAGACTTACAGGGAATGAGCAGTTCTTC.

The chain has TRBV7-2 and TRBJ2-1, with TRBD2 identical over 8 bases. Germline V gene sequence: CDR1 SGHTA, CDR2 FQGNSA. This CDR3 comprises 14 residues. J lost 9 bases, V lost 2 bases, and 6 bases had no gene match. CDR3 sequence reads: CASSLKAGVGEQFF. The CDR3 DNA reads TGTGCCAGCAGCTTAAAAGCGGGGGTGGGTGAGCAGTTCTTC.

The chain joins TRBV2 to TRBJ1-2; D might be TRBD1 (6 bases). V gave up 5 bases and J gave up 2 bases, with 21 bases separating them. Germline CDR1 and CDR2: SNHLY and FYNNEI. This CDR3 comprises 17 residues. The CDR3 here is CASSTLATGDRNYGYTF. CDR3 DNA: TGTGCCAGCAGTACCCTTGCGACAGGAGACAGGAACTATGGCTACACCTTC.

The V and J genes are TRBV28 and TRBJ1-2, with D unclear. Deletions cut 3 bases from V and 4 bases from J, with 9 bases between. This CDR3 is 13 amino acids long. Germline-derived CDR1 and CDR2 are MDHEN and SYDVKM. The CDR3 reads CASSFRGFYGYTF. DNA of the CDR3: TGTGCCAGCAGTTTCCGGGGTTTCTATGGCTACACCTTC.